These 30 T cell receptor beta chains were all obtained from the same sample, sequenced in a study of OX40 agonist ivuxolimab in advanced cancers. Clones were sequenced by immunoSEQ multiplex PCR, and TCRdb holds only the in-frame ones, with some missing. Among 65,000 to 85,000 clones listed, about nine tenths were seen once. The sequencing used CD4+ or CD8+ T cells sorted from blood, collected in a trial of the OX40 agonist ivuxolimab. These receptors were collected from an adult with an advanced solid tumor such as melanoma, head and neck, liver or kidney cancer.

The chain combines TRBV30 with TRBJ2-3; TRBD1 is a possible D gene (5 bases). There are 14 residues in the CDR3. Germline values: CDR1 GTSNPN, CDR2 SVGIG (reference sequence). With 2 bases removed from V and 0 bases from J, the gap between germline ends came to 9 bases. The CDR3 nucleotides are TGTGCCTGGAGTTCAGGGTCTAGCACAGATACGCAGTATTTT. As protein: CAWSSGSSTDTQYF.

This clone has a handful of counts. This sequence joins TRBV6-1 and TRBJ1-5, with D maybe TRBD1 (5 bases). CDR1 and CDR2 (germline): MNHNS, SASEGT. The V end lost 4 bases, the J end lost 1 base, and 11 bases lay between the germline ends. There are 15 residues in the CDR3. The CDR3 region is CASSGGWGSNQPQHF. The CDR3 DNA follows: TGTGCCAGCAGTGGAGGGTGGGGGAGCAATCAGCCCCAGCATTTT.

The V gene is TRBV4-1, the J gene TRBJ1-5; weak D call: TRBD1 (5 bases). The germline gives CDR1 MGHRA, CDR2 YSYEKL. V was pared by 2 bases and J by 5 bases, with 7 bases between. This CDR3 contains 13 residues. CDR3 nucleotides: TGCGCCAGCAGCCAAAGGGGTGATCAGCCCCAGCATTTT. As protein: CASSQRGDQPQHF.

This chain joins TRBV6-7 and TRBJ2-5, with D possibly TRBD1 on 6 matching bases. TRBV6-7 carries the ORF label, with uncertain function. The CDR3 has 14 amino acids. The V gene lost 6 bases and the J gene lost 4 bases, with 15 bases spanning the gap. The CDR3 loop reads CASSPQGRGETQYF. CDR3 bases: TGTGCCAGCAGCCCCCAGGGGAGAGGAGAGACCCAGTACTTC.

J is TRBJ1-2 and V is TRBV4-1; 8 nucleotides match TRBD1. Trimming cost V 1 base and J 6 bases; bases outside gene matches: 1. CDR3 length: 13 amino acids. Germline V gives CDR1 MGHRA, CDR2 YSYEKL. Here the CDR3 DNA reads TGCGCCAGCAGCCAAGTACAGGGGGATGGCTACACCTTC. Translating it yields CASSQVQGDGYTF.

The chain is built from TRBV28 and TRBJ1-2; D not resolved. V was clipped by 5 bases and J by 8 bases, with 9 bases between them. The CDR3 sequence is 11 residues long. The germline V gene encodes CDR1 MDHEN and CDR2 SYDVKM. CDR3 sequence reads: CASSRFEGYTF. CDR3 bases: TGTGCCAGCAGTCGCTTCGAGGGCTACACCTTC.

Concerning this clone: Other DNA variants within this sample encode the same CDR3. The rearrangement joins TRBV5-1 to TRBJ2-2; TRBD2 is a possible D gene (6 bases). In germline, CDR1 is SGHRS, CDR2 YFSETQ. Trimming cost V 4 bases and J 2 bases, with 12 bases left between them. The CDR3 runs to 15 residues. The chain's CDR3 is CASSAGQGNTGELFF. Written as DNA, the CDR3 is TGCGCCAGCAGCGCGGGGCAGGGTAACACCGGGGAGCTGTTTTTT.

The genes are TRBV18 and TRBJ2-1, with D maybe TRBD1 (6 bases). The germline CDR1 and CDR2 sequences are KGHSH and LQKENI. This CDR3 comprises 14 residues. V was clipped by 2 bases and J by 3 bases, with 8 bases between them. CDR3 protein: CASSPSRGYNEQFF. As DNA, the CDR3 is TGTGCCAGCTCACCAAGCAGGGGCTACAATGAGCAGTTCTTC.

The chain joins TRBV29-1 to TRBJ1-1, with D perhaps matching TRBD1 (6 bases). CDR3 length equals 14 residues. CDR1 and CDR2 (germline): SQVTM, ANQGSEA. The V end lost 6 bases, the J end lost 1 base, and 15 bases lay between the germline ends. The CDR3: CSVHNREGNTEAFF. CDR3 nucleotide sequence: TGCAGCGTCCATAACAGGGAAGGGAACACTGAAGCTTTCTTT.

The chain joins TRBV27 to TRBJ1-6; D gene uncertain. Per germline, CDR1 MNHEY and CDR2 SMNVEV (reference sequence). The CDR3 consists of 13 residues. Trimming pared 4 bases from V and 3 bases from J, leaving 4 bases between. Written as DNA, the CDR3 is TGTGCCAGCAGTTCATACTATAATTCACCCCTCCACTTT. It encodes CASSSYYNSPLHF.

This rearrangement joins TRBV6-5 to TRBJ2-2, with TRBD2 as a possible D gene (5 bases). Germline CDR1 reads MNHEY; CDR2 reads SVGAGI. V lost 7 bases and J 1 base, leaving 10 bases between the germline ends. This CDR3 has 14 residues. The chain's CDR3 is CASKRDWNTGELFF. In DNA, the CDR3 is TGTGCCAGCAAGAGGGATTGGAACACCGGGGAGCTGTTTTTT.

The chain links TRBV6-5 to TRBJ2-2, with 8 nucleotides matching TRBD2. V shed 11 bases, J shed 5 bases, and the junction held 10 bases outside the gene matches. This CDR3 has 14 residues. Germline loops: CDR1 MNHEY, CDR2 SVGAGI. CDR3 sequence reads: CAGGSGGGTGELFF. In DNA, the CDR3 is TGTGCCGGAGGGAGCGGGGGAGGGACCGGGGAGCTGTTTTTT.

J is TRBJ2-5 and V is TRBV9; weak D call: TRBD1 (7 bases). V was shortened by 0 bases and J by 5 bases, with 11 bases between the two germline ends. Germline CDR1 and CDR2: SGDLS and YYNGEE. CDR3 length equals 14 residues. CDR3 nucleotide sequence: TGTGCCAGCAGCGTAGGGAGGGGGCAGGAGACCCAGTACTTC. This codes for CASSVGRGQETQYF.

The chain recombines TRBV2 with TRBJ2-7; the match to TRBD1 covers 7 bases. The CDR3 consists of 14 residues. Germline CDR1 is SNHLY and CDR2 is FYNNEI. V was clipped by 6 bases and J by 5 bases; unmatched bases: 10. The CDR3, as DNA: TGTGCCAGCAGATCCCCGGGACAGATCAACGAGCAGTACTTC. This encodes CASRSPGQINEQYF.

The chain has TRBV5-4 and TRBJ2-7; 9 bases are shared with TRBD1. CDR1 SGHNT and CDR2 YYREEE come from the germline V gene (reference sequence). Losses at the gene ends were 0 bases for V and 3 bases for J; bases not matched to a gene: 4. The CDR3 length is 15 residues. The CDR3, as DNA: TGTGCCAGCAGCTTGGAGGGACAGGGAGGCTACGAGCAGTACTTC. Translated: CASSLEGQGGYEQYF.

Only one count was recorded for this clone. For the CDR3, the DNA is TGTGCCTGGAGTGTAGGATCGGGGGAGGCAGATACGCAGTATTTT. This codes for CAWSVGSGEADTQYF. The J gene is TRBJ2-3, the V gene TRBV30; D might be TRBD2 (6 bases). The germline V gene encodes CDR1 GTSNPN and CDR2 SVGIG (reference sequence). CDR3 length equals 15 residues. Between the trimmed V and J ends, which lost 0 bases and 4 bases, there was a span of 14 bases.

The chain couples TRBV7-2 to TRBJ2-1; maybe TRBD1 (6 bases). Trimming stripped 1 base from V and 0 bases from J, with 10 bases between. The germline CDR1 and CDR2 sequences are SGHTA and FQGNSA. This CDR3 contains 16 residues. The CDR3 loop reads CASSLERGSSYNEQFF. The CDR3, as DNA: TGTGCCAGCAGCTTAGAAAGGGGGAGCTCCTACAATGAGCAGTTCTTC.

The V call is TRBV18, the J call TRBJ2-1; 7 bases are a match to TRBD2. CDR3 size: 16 residues. The V segment lost 0 bases and the J segment 2 bases; nucleotides outside the gene matches: 4. Germline V gives CDR1 KGHSH, CDR2 LQKENI. In DNA, the CDR3 is TGTGCCAGCTCACCACCGGGAGGGCTCACCTACAATGAGCAGTTCTTC. It encodes CASSPPGGLTYNEQFF.

V and J are TRBV2 and TRBJ2-3; D is perhaps TRBD2 (6 bases). The V gene lost 5 bases and the J gene lost 11 bases, with 20 bases spanning the gap. This CDR3 is built from 14 residues. Germline V gene data show CDR1 as SNHLY and CDR2 as FYNNEI. CDR3 in amino acids: CASSFRLTSGGQYF. In nucleotides, the CDR3 is TGTGCCAGCAGTTTTCGTTTGACATCCGGGGGGCAGTATTTT.

This clone has just one count. This sequence joins TRBV6-1 and TRBJ2-5; the D call may be TRBD1 or TRBD2 (5 bases each). CDR3 length: 15 residues. V lost 5 bases and J lost 0, with 13 bases in between. Germline CDR1 reads MNHNS; CDR2 reads SASEGT. The CDR3, as DNA: TGTGCCAGCAGTATAAACCGGGACCACCAAGAGACCCAGTACTTC. It is translated as CASSINRDHQETQYF.

The CDR3 is CASSFSLTDTQYF. The CDR3 coding sequence is TGTGCCAGCAGCTTTTCGCTTACAGATACGCAGTATTTT. This sequence joins TRBV7-9 and TRBJ2-3; no definite D call. The CDR3 runs 13 residues. V gave up 3 bases and J gave up 3 bases, with 7 bases separating them. Germline assignment: CDR1 SEHNR and CDR2 FQNEAQ (reference sequence).

V and J are TRBV23-1 and TRBJ1-6; 10 nucleotides match TRBD1. TRBV23-1 has ORF status, its function being uncertain. Trimming took 3 bases from V and 10 from J; bases not matched to a gene: 18. This CDR3 is 19 amino acids long. The CDR3 coding sequence is TGCGCCAGCAGTCATGATGTAGGACAGGGGGATCCTTGGGGGTCACCCCTCCACTTT. Protein sequence: CASSHDVGQGDPWGSPLHF.

J is TRBJ2-1 and V is TRBV5-1, with TRBD2 matching 8 bases. Germline CDR1 is SGHRS and CDR2 is YFSETQ. This CDR3 contains 16 residues. The V gene end was trimmed by 1 base and the J gene end by 2 bases; junction bases not matched to a gene: 5. The CDR3 DNA reads as TGCGCCAGCAGCTTGTGGGATAGCGGGGCCTACAATGAGCAGTTCTTC. Translation: CASSLWDSGAYNEQFF.

This clone was counted once. This chain connects TRBV25-1 to TRBJ1-2, with a possible D match to TRBD1 (5 bases). Germline assignment: CDR1 MGHDK and CDR2 SYGVNS. The CDR3 covers 14 residues. Trimming pared 5 bases from V and 4 bases from J, leaving 14 bases between. The CDR3 DNA reads TGTGCCAGCAGTACAGGTTCTCTTAGCTATGGCTACACCTTC. Its protein is CASSTGSLSYGYTF.

The rearrangement links TRBV28 to TRBJ1-2; D is possibly TRBD1 (6 bases). V lost 1 base and J lost 3, with 12 bases in between. The CDR3 has 15 residues. Germline CDR1 and CDR2: MDHEN and SYDVKM. For the CDR3, the DNA is TGTGCCAGCAGTTTATTGGGGGCGCTTGACTATGGCTACACCTTC. This encodes CASSLLGALDYGYTF.

This chain links TRBV19 with TRBJ1-4; possibly TRBD1 for D (5 bases). With 3 bases removed from V and 12 bases from J, the gap between germline ends came to 23 bases. The CDR3 totals 16 residues. Germline lookup yields CDR1 LNHDA and CDR2 SQIVND (reference sequence). CDR3 bases: TGTGCCAGTAGTATTATCCCAGGGTCCGGACGAAAGGAACTGTTTTTT. Translated: CASSIIPGSGRKELFF.

The chain couples TRBV4-1 to TRBJ1-1; D not resolved. This CDR3 is 15 amino acids long. V lost 3 bases, J lost 3 bases, and 14 bases lay in between. Germline-derived CDR1 and CDR2 are MGHRA and YSYEKL. In nucleotides, the CDR3 is TGCGCCAGCAGCCATAGAACGGGTGGTGACACTGAAGCTTTCTTT. It encodes CASSHRTGGDTEAFF.

The chain joins TRBV19 to TRBJ1-2; D unclear. This CDR3 comprises 11 residues. The ends were cut back, 4 bases at V and 8 bases at J, with 8 bases in the middle. CDR1 is LNHDA and CDR2 is SQIVND in the germline V gene (reference sequence). The CDR3 here is CASSTQEGYTF. In DNA, the CDR3 is TGTGCCAGTAGTACCCAGGAGGGCTACACCTTC.

This chain links TRBV28 with TRBJ1-1; D possibly corresponds to TRBD1 (6 bases). The CDR3 covers 16 residues. The germline V gene has CDR1 MDHEN and CDR2 SYDVKM. V lost 0 bases to trimming and J lost 1 base, with 12 bases between them. The CDR3 DNA reads TGTGCCAGCAGTTTATGGAGCAGGGGAAAGAACACTGAAGCTTTCTTT. It yields the protein CASSLWSRGKNTEAFF.

This sequence joins TRBV27 and TRBJ1-2, with D unresolved. Deletions cut 2 bases from V and 8 bases from J, with 12 bases between. This CDR3 contains 13 residues. Germline values: CDR1 MNHEY, CDR2 SMNVEV (reference sequence). The CDR3 nucleotides are TGTGCCAGCAGTTTACCAACTGGATGGGGCTACACCTTC. Translated, it gives CASSLPTGWGYTF.